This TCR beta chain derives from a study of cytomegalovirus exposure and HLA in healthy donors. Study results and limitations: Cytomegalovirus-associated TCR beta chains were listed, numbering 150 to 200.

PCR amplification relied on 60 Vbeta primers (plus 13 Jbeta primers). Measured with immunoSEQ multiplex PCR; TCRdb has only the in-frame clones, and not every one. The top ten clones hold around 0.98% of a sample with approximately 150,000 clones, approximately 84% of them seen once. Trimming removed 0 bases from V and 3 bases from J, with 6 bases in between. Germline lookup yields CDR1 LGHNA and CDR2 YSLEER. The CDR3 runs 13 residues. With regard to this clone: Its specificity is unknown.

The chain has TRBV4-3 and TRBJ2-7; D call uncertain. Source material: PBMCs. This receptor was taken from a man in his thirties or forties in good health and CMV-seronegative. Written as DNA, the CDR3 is TGCGCCAGCAGCCAAGATCTGTACTACGAGCAGTACTTC. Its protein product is CASSQDLYYEQYF.